This entry features one TCR beta chain sequence. This clone was detected once. Its antigen remains undetermined. It has no much larger one-base neighbor in the sample; base qualities were not kept. Library preparation used the immunoSEQ multiplex PCR assay. The study's own analysis went as follows. Shannon entropy, which accounts for clonal size distribution, was used to quantify repertoire diversity. The Gini-Simpson index (Simpson_1-D) served as the measure of how unequally clonotypes were distributed. Here the immuneACCESS table is served through TCRdb, limited to in-frame sequences with V and J called. Missing clones are a known gap in these copies; in checked studies unresolved V genes cover under half, and the rest lacks a known reason. The V and J calls and clone size were taken over from that table, and D and trimming were inferred from the DNA. This sample comprises 5,000 or so clones, roughly 90% of them detected only once. The top ten hold over 2% of the sample.

The time point label for this specimen denotes: after hematopoietic stem cell transplant. PRAID featured prominent immunodeficiency alongside autoinflammation. Before TRB sequencing, the T-cell subsets, namely conventional T cells, CD8+ T cells, regulatory T cells, and T follicular helper cells, were sorted. The data originate from a study of stem cell transplantation in POMP-related autoinflammatory disease (dated by TCRdb to the early 2020s). In terms of the full investigation: The study hypothesis was that defective thymoproteasomes impair MHC class I-dependent CD8+ T-cell differentiation and positive selection, which skews the TRB repertoire. DNA chimerism analysis after transplant demonstrated 100% donor engraftment of neutrophils and platelets for up to one year. Before transplant, CD4+ naive T-cell skewing, low CD8+ T-cell proportions, and reduced T-cell cytokine secretion were observed in patients. The effect of POMP deficiency on T-cell receptor beta repertoire diversity and CDR3 characteristics was assessed using high-throughput TRB sequencing. General conclusions and limits of the study: In PRAID patients, the trend toward lower diversity and increased clonality reached statistical significance only for regulatory T cells. A trend toward lower TRB diversity and higher clonality was observed in PRAID patients across all analyzed T-cell subsets. A restricted number of unique TRB V-J gene pairings was observed in PRAID patients.

The CDR3, from cysteine to phenylalanine, totals 15 residues. Kept here is only the CDR3 DNA, which spans 45 bases and is read in frame from base 1. Unmatched junction bases come to 7, with V trimmed by 2 bases and J by 5 bases. Reading the germline V gene (reference sequence) gives CDR1 GTSNPN and CDR2 SVGIG. This chain is built from TRBV30 and TRBJ2-7; the junction holds 12 bases that match TRBD2. The receptor was isolated from a human patient with POMP-related autoinflammation and immune dysregulation (PRAID). The graft donor may be the source of some T cells after a transplant. The starting material was CD8+ T cells from PBMCs, obtained after stem cell transplantation. The CDR3 reads as follows: CAWSMTSGRTHEQYF. The nucleotides are TGTGCCTGGAGTATGACTAGCGGGAGAACCCACGAGCAGTACTTC.